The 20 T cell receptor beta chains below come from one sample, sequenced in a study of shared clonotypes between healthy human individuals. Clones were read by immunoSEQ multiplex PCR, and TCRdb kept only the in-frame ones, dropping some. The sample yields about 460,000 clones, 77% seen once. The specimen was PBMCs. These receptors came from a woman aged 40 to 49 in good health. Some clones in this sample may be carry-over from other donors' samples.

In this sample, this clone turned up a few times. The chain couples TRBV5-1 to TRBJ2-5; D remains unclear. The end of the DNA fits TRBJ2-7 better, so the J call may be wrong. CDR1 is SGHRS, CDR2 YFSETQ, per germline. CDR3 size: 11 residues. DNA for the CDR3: TGCGCCAGCAGTTTGTTGACCGAGCAGTACTTC. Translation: CASSLLTEQYF.

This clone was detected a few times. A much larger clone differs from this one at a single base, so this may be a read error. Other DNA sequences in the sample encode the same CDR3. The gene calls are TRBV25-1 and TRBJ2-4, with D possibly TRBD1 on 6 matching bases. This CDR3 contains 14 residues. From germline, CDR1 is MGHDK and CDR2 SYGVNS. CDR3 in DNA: TGCGCCAGCAGTCGGCAGGGGAGCAAAAACATTCAGTACTTC. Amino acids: CASSRQGSKNIQYF.

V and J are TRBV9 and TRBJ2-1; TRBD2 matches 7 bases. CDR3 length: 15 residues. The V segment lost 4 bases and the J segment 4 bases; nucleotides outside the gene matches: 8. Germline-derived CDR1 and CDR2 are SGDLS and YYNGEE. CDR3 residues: CASSPLAERYNEQFF. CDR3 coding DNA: TGTGCCAGCAGCCCCCTAGCGGAGAGGTACAATGAGCAGTTCTTC. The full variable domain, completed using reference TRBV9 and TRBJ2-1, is DSGVTQTPKHLITATGQRVTLRCSPRSGDLSVYWYQQSLDQGLQFLIQYYNGEERAKGNILERFSAQQFPDLHSELNLSSLELGDSALYFCASSPLAERYNEQFFGPGTRLTVL.

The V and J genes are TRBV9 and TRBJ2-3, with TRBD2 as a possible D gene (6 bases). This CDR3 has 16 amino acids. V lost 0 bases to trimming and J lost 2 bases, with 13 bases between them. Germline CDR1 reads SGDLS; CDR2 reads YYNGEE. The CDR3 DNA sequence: TGTGCCAGCAGCGTAGGGGCTAGCGAGATCACAGATACGCAGTATTTT. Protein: CASSVGASEITDTQYF.

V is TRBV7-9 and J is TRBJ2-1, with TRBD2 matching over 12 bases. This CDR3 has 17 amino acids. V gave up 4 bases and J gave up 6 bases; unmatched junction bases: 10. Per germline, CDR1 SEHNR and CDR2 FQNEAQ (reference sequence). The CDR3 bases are TGTGCCAGCAGCTCATTCGGACTAGCGGGAAAAAGCAATGAGCAGTTCTTC. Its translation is CASSSFGLAGKSNEQFF.

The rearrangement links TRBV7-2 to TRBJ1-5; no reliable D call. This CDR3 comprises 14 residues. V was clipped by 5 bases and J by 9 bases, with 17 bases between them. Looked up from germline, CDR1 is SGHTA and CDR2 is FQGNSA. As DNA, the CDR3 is TGTGCCAGCAGCCCCCTTTCCGGGTCGCGGCCCCAGCATTTT. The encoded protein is CASSPLSGSRPQHF. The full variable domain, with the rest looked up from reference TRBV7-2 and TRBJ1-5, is GAGVSQSPSNKVTEKGKDVELRCDPISGHTALYWYRQSLGQGLEFLIYFQGNSAPDKSGLPSDRFSAERTGGSVSTLTIQRTQQEDSAVYLCASSPLSGSRPQHFGDGTRLSIL.

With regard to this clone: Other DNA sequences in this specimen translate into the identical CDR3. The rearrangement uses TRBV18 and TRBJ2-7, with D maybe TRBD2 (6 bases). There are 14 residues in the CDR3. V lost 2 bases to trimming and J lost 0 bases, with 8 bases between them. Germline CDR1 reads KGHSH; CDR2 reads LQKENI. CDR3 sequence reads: CASSPSGGSYEQYF. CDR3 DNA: TGTGCCAGCTCACCATCCGGGGGCTCCTACGAGCAGTACTTC. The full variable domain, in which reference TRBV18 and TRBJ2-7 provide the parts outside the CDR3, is NAGVMQNPRHLVRRRGQEARLRCSPMKGHSHVYWYRQLPEEGLKFMVYLQKENIIDESGMPKERFSAEFPKEGPSILRIQQVVRGDSAAYFCASSPSGGSYEQYFGPGTRLTVT.

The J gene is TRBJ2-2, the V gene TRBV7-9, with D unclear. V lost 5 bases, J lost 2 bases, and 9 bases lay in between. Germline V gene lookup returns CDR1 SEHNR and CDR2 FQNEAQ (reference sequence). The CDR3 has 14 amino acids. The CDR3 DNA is TGTGCCAGCAGCAGGCGGAGTAACACCGGGGAGCTGTTTTTT. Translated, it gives CASSRRSNTGELFF.

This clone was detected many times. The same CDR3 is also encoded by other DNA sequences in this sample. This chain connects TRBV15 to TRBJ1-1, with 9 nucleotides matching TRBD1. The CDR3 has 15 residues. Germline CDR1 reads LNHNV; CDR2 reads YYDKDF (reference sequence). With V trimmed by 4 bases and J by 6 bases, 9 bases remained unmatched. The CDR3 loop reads CATSKRTGVSAEAFF. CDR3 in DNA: TGTGCCACCAGCAAACGGACAGGGGTAAGCGCTGAAGCTTTCTTT.

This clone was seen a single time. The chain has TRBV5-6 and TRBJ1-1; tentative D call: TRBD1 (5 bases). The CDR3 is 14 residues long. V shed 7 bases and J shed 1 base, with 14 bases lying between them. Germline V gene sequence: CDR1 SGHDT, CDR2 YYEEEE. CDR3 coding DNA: TGTGCCAGCGGACAACGACGAGCGAACACTGAAGCTTTCTTT. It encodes CASGQRRANTEAFF.

The CDR3 DNA reads TGTGCCAGCAGCTTTTCCCAAACTGCGGGTGAGCAGTACTTC. It specifies CASSFSQTAGEQYF. The chain uses TRBV11-3 and TRBJ2-7; a possible D gene is TRBD2 (5 bases). V gave up 3 bases and J gave up 7 bases, with 16 bases separating them. The CDR3 has 14 amino acids. Germline CDR1 is SGHNT and CDR2 is YENEEA. Full variable domain (missing parts from reference TRBV11-3 and TRBJ2-7): EAGVVQSPRYKIIEKKQPVAFWCNPISGHNTLYWYLQNLGQGPELLIRYENEEAVDDSQLPKDRFSAERLKGVDSTLKIQPAELGDSAVYLCASSFSQTAGEQYFGPGTRLTVT.

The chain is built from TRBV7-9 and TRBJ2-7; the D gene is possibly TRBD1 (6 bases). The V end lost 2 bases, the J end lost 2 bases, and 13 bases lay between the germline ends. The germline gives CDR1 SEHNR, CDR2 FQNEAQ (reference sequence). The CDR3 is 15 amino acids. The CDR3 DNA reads TGTGCCAGCAGCTTATCGGGACAAGGAGCCTACGAGCAGTACTTC. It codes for CASSLSGQGAYEQYF.

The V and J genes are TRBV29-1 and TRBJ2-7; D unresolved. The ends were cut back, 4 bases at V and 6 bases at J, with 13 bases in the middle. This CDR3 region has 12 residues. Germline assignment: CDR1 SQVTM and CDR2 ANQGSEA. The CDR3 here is CSVGTWSGEQYF. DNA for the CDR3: TGCAGCGTTGGGACCTGGTCGGGCGAGCAGTACTTC.

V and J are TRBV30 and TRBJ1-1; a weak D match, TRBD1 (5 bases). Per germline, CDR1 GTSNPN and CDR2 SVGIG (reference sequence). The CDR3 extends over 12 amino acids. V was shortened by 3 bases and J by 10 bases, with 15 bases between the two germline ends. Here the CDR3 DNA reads TGTGCCTGGAGCCTACTTTGGGGGGGAGCTTTCTTT. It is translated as CAWSLLWGGAFF.

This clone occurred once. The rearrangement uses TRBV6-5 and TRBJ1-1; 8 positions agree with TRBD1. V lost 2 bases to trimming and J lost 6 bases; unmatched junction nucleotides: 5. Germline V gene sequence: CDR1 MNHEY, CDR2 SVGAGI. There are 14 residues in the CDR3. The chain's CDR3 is CASSYQTGAAEAFF. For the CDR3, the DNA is TGTGCCAGCAGTTACCAGACAGGGGCCGCTGAAGCTTTCTTT.

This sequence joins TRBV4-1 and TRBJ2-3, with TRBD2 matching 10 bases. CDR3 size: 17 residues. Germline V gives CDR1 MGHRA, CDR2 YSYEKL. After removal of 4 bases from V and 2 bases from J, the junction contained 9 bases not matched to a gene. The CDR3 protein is CASSRLAGTSVTDTQYF. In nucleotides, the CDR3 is TGCGCCAGCAGCCGCCTGGCCGGGACTAGCGTCACAGATACGCAGTATTTT.

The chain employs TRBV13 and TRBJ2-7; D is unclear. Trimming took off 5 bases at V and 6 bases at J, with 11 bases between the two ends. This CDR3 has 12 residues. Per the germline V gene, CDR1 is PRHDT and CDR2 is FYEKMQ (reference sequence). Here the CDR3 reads CASSTPGSEQYF. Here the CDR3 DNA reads TGTGCCAGCAGCACCCCCGGAAGCGAGCAGTACTTC.

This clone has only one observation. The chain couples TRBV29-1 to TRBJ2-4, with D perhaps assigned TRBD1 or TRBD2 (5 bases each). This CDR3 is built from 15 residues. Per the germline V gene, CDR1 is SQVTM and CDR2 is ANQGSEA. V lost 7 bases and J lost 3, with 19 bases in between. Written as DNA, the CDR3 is TGCAGCGCCCAGGACACGGGTGGGAGCAAAAACATTCAGTACTTC. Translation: CSAQDTGGSKNIQYF. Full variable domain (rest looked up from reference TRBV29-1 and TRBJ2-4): SAVISQKPSRDICQRGTSLTIQCQVDSQVTMMFWYRQQPGQSLTLIATANQGSEATYESGFVIDKFPISRPNLTFSTLTVSNMSPEDSSIYLCSAQDTGGSKNIQYFGAGTRLSVL.

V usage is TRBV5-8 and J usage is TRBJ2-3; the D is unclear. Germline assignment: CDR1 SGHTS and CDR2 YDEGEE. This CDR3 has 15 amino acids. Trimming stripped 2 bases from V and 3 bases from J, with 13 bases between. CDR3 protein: CASSFHFGGTDTQYF. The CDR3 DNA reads TGTGCCAGCAGCTTTCATTTTGGCGGTACAGATACGCAGTATTTT.

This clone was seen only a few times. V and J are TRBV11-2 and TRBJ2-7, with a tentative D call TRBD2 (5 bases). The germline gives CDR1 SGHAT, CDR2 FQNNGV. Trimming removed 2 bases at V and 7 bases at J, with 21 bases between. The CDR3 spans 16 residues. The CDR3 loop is CASSLRVGEGLEEQYF. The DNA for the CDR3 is TGTGCCAGCAGCTTACGAGTCGGGGAAGGTCTGGAGGAGCAGTACTTC.